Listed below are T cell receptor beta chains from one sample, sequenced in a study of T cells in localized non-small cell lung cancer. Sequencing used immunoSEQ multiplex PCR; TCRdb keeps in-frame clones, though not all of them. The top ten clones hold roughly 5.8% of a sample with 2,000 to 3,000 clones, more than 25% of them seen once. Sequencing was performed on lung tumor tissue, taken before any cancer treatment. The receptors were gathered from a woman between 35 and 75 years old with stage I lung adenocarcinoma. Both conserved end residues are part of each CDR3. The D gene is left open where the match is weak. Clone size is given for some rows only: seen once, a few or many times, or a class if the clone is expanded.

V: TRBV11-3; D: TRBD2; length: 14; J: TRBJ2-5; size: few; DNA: TGTGCTAGCAGCCGAACCGGACGGGAGGGGACCCAGTACTTC; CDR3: CASSRTGREGTQYF
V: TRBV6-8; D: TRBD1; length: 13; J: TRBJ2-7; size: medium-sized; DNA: TGTGCCAGCAGTTGGGACAGCTCCTACGAGCAGTACTTC; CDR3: CASSWDSSYEQYF
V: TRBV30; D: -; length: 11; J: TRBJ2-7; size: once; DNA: TGTGCCTGGAGTGTAGGCCAGTCCGTCTACTTC; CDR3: CAWSVGQSVYF
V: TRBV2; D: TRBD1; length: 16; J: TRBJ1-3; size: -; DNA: TGTGCCAGCAGCTGGGACAGGGGCGCGACTGGAAACACCATATATTTT; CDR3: CASSWDRGATGNTIYF
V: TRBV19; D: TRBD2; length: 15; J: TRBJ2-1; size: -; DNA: TGTGCCAGTACCCCCGGGACTAGCGGGATGTATGAGCAGTTCTTC; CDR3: CASTPGTSGMYEQFF
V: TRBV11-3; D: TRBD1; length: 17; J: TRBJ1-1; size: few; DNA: TGTGCCAGCAGCTTTACTGGACAGGGGAAGACGAACACTGAAGCTTTCTTT; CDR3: CASSFTGQGKTNTEAFF
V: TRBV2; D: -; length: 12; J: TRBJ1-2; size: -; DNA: TGTGCCAGCAGTGTAAAGAACTATGGCTACACCTTC; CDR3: CASSVKNYGYTF
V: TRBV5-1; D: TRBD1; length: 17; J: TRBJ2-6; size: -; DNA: TGCGCCAGCAGCTTGGGGGACAGCAAAACTGGGGCCAACGTCCTGACTTTC; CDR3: CASSLGDSKTGANVLTF
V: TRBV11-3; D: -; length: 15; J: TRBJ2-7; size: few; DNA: TGTGCCAGCAGCCCACGACCGCTATCACCTCGCGGGCAGTACTTC; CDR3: CASSPRPLSPRGQYF
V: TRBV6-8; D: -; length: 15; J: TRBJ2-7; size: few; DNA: TGTGCCAGCAGCCCCGGCTTCAGTAAGCACTACGAGCAGTACTTC; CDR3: CASSPGFSKHYEQYF
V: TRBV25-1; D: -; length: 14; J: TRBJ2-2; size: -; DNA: TGTGCCAGCAGTGAGCGTGGGGACACCGGGGAGCTGTTTTTT; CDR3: CASSERGDTGELFF
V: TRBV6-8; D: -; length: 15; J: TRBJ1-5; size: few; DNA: TGTGCCAGCAGTCCCTCGGCAGATAGCAATCAGCCCCAGCATTTT; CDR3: CASSPSADSNQPQHF
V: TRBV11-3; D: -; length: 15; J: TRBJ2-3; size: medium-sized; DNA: TGTGCCAGCAGCTTAGTTGGACACGCTGCAGATACGCAGTATTTT; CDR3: CASSLVGHAADTQYF
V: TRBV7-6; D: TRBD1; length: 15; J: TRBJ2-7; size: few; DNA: TGTGCCAGCAGCTTGAGGACAGGGGGACGGGTCGAGCAGTACTTC; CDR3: CASSLRTGGRVEQYF
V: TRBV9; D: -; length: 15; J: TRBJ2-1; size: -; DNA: TGTGCCAGCAGCGCGCTAACAAGCTCCTACAATGAGCAGTTCTTC; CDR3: CASSALTSSYNEQFF
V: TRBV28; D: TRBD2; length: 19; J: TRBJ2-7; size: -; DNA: TGTGCCAGCAGTTTTACTCCACTCTCTAGCGGGAAAACCAACTACGAGCAGTACTTC; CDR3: CASSFTPLSSGKTNYEQYF
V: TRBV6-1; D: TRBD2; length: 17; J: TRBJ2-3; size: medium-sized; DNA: TGTGCCAGCAGTGAAGCCACTAGCGGGAGGGCCACAGATACGCAGTATTTT; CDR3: CASSEATSGRATDTQYF
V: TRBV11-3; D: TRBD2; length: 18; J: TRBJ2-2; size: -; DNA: TGTGCCAGCAGTATATCCGGGACTAGCGGGAGACAGACCGGGGAGCTGTTTTTT; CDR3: CASSISGTSGRQTGELFF
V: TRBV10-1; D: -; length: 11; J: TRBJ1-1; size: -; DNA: TGCGCCAGCAGACAGGACACTGAAGCTTTCTTT; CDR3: CASRQDTEAFF
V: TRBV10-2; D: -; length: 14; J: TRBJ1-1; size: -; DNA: TGCGCCAGCAGGAGAAGGGCAGAGAACACTGAAGCTTTCTTT; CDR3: CASRRRAENTEAFF
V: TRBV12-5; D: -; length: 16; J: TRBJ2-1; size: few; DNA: TGTGCTAGTGGTGAACTTGGTGCAGCGACTTACAATGAGCAGTTCTTC; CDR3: CASGELGAATYNEQFF
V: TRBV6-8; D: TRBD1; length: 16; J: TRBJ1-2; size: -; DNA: TGTGCCAGCAGGAACTCCGGGACAGTGACTATTAATGGCTACACCTTC; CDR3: CASRNSGTVTINGYTF